The TCR beta chain described here comes from a study of blood T cell repertoires in COVID-19. Study details: The United States, Italy and Spain supplied acute and convalescent COVID-19 samples. Sources were T cells, B-cell-depleted T cells, or PBMCs; the material itself was cDNA or gDNA.

Germline CDR1 and CDR2: SGHRS and YFSETQ. V trimming: 3 bases; J trimming: 1 base; junction bases outside the gene matches: 5. The CDR3 is 16 amino acids. Per the study methods: Quantification of nucleated cells was approximated via reference gene primer amplification. Data came from immunoSEQ multiplex PCR; TCRdb stores just in-frame clones and leaves some out. V and J calls and clone size are given by that table; D and trimming were obtained from the DNA. In the table there are about 260,000 clones, approximately 90% of which are singletons. Sequencing was done on a sample of peripheral blood. V gene TRBV5-1 combines with J gene TRBJ2-3; 10 nucleotides line up with TRBD2. The sequence was obtained from a woman in her thirties or forties with acute or convalescent COVID-19. The CDR3 DNA reads as TGCGCCAGCAGCTCCACTAGCGGGGAGGGCACAGATACGCAGTATTTT. Translation: CASSSTSGEGTDTQYF.